The 19 T cell receptor beta chains presented below share a single source sample, sequenced in a study of graft-versus-host responses after intestinal transplantation (dated by TCRdb to the early 2020s). The library was built by means of the immunoSEQ multiplex PCR assay. Imported from immuneACCESS, the table was reduced by TCRdb to in-frame sequences with V and J called. These copies leave out some clones; in studies compared against another copy, an unresolved V gene accounts for under half, and the cause of the remainder is not known. Here the sample has approximately 40,000 clones; more than 80% occur a single time. The ten largest clones represent less than 3% of the sample. Sequencing used PBMCs, obtained about 330 days after intestinal transplant. These receptor sequences come from a human patient who received an intestinal transplant, so some T cells may come from the graft donor.

The chain joins TRBV28 to TRBJ1-1; TRBD1 is a possible D gene (5 bases). The CDR3 loop spans 13 amino acids. V lost 10 bases and J 6 bases, leaving 18 bases between the germline ends. Germline V CDR1 and CDR2: MDHEN, SYDVKM. CDR3 coding DNA: TGTGCCATCCTGGGACGACAAGGTTCTGAAGCTTTCTTT. It codes for CAILGRQGSEAFF.

V is TRBV5-1 and J is TRBJ2-3; 8 bases line up with TRBD2. Germline lookup yields CDR1 SGHRS and CDR2 YFSETQ. This CDR3 is 14 amino acids long. J lost 4 bases, V lost 4 bases, and 5 bases had no gene match. The CDR3 is CASSVSSGSDTQYF. The CDR3 region has the DNA TGCGCCAGCAGCGTCTCTAGCGGGTCAGATACGCAGTATTTT.

CDR3 sequence: CASSTLPPGQGQTNEKLFF. The CDR3 DNA follows: TGCGCCAGCAGCACCCTCCCTCCGGGACAGGGGCAGACTAATGAAAAACTGTTTTTT. The chain links TRBV5-1 to TRBJ1-4; TRBD1 matches at 10 bases. Germline V gene data show CDR1 as SGHRS and CDR2 as YFSETQ. The V segment lost 4 bases and the J segment 2 bases; nucleotides outside the gene matches: 14. This CDR3 is 19 amino acids long.

V gene TRBV7-2 combines with J gene TRBJ2-5; D uncertain. The CDR3 has 13 residues. The germline V and J ends were trimmed by 3 bases and 2 bases, with 7 bases remaining between them. CDR1 and CDR2 from the germline V gene are SGHTA and FQGNSA. The CDR3 is CASSFPGQETQYF. The CDR3 DNA reads as TGTGCCAGCAGCTTCCCAGGACAAGAGACCCAGTACTTC.

The chain has TRBV5-5 and TRBJ2-7; 7 bases match TRBD1. The CDR3 covers 19 residues. CDR1 is SGHKS and CDR2 is YYEKEE in the germline V gene (reference sequence). V was clipped by 4 bases and J by 2 bases; unmatched bases: 21. The CDR3 DNA reads as TGTGCCAGCAGCCCTCATAAGGCCCTCCGGGACAGAGATCCCTACGAGCAGTACTTC. Its protein product is CASSPHKALRDRDPYEQYF.

The sample holds one count of this clone. CDR3 DNA: TGTGCCAGCAGTGAAGGAGGACTAGAGGTACGTTACGAGCAGTACTTC. As protein: CASSEGGLEVRYEQYF. The chain recombines TRBV2 with TRBJ2-7; the match to TRBD2 covers 7 bases. V shed 1 base, J shed 4 bases, and the junction held 10 bases outside the gene matches. Germline V gene lookup returns CDR1 SNHLY and CDR2 FYNNEI. CDR3 length: 16 residues.

The rearrangement links TRBV6-5 to TRBJ2-5; D is perhaps TRBD1 (6 bases). CDR3 length: 14 amino acids. V lost 2 bases, J lost 5 bases, and 12 bases lay in between. Germline V CDR1 and CDR2: MNHEY, SVGAGI. The DNA of the CDR3 is TGTGCCAGCAGTTACCGGCCCCAGGGGGAGACCCAGTACTTC. Amino acids: CASSYRPQGETQYF.

The CDR3 region has the DNA TGTGCCAGCAGTTCCGACAGGGGATTTTCTGAAGCTTTCTTT. This sequence encodes CASSSDRGFSEAFF. The V call is TRBV6-5, the J call TRBJ1-1; TRBD1 agrees at 8 bases. In germline, CDR1 is MNHEY, CDR2 SVGAGI. The CDR3 is 14 amino acids. Trimming at V came to 4 bases and at J to 6 bases, leaving 7 bases not matched to a gene.

The chain has TRBV25-1 and TRBJ1-5; D gene uncertain. Trimming took 6 bases from V and 3 from J, leaving 9 bases between them. The CDR3 is made up of 13 amino acids. Germline V CDR1 and CDR2: MGHDK, SYGVNS. The CDR3 DNA reads TGTGCCAGCAGGGCGGGGATCAATCAGCCCCAGCATTTT. Amino acids: CASRAGINQPQHF.

CDR3 sequence: CASSYSVEREAFF. The CDR3 nucleotides are TGTGCCAGCAGTTACTCGGTGGAAAGAGAAGCTTTCTTT. The rearrangement joins TRBV6-5 to TRBJ1-1; D gene uncertain. This CDR3 region has 13 residues. V was shortened by 0 bases and J by 8 bases, with 10 bases between the two germline ends. Germline CDR1 MNHEY, CDR2 SVGAGI.

The chain carries TRBV19 and TRBJ1-1; tentatively, D is TRBD1 (5 bases). V shed 5 bases and J shed 1 base, with 20 bases lying between them. Germline V gene sequence: CDR1 LNHDA, CDR2 SQIVND (reference sequence). The CDR3 is 17 amino acids. CDR3 sequence (DNA): TGTGCCAGTAGTGCCCCCGCGACGGGGCCTGGGAACACTGAAGCTTTCTTT. Translation gives CASSAPATGPGNTEAFF.

This chain connects TRBV13 to TRBJ2-1; 8 bases fit TRBD1. CDR1 PRHDT and CDR2 FYEKMQ come from the germline V gene (reference sequence). The CDR3 spans 15 residues. V shed 11 bases and J 2 bases; nucleotides not matched to a gene: 11. The CDR3 DNA is TGTGCCGGATCCCGCTCAGGGGGCCCCTACAATGAGCAGTTCTTC. This gives the protein CAGSRSGGPYNEQFF.

The gene calls are TRBV6-5 and TRBJ2-5, with 8 bases aligning to TRBD2. The CDR3 runs 15 residues. Per germline, CDR1 MNHEY and CDR2 SVGAGI. J lost 5 bases, V lost 7 bases, and 12 bases had no gene match. The CDR3 region has the DNA TGTGCCAGCACCCGGGCGGGGGGCTCCTTGGAGACCCAGTACTTC. Residues: CASTRAGGSLETQYF.

The chain couples TRBV6-5 to TRBJ2-2, with D possibly being TRBD1 (6 bases). CDR1 is MNHEY and CDR2 is SVGAGI in the germline V gene. V lost 2 bases and J lost 5, with 12 bases in between. The CDR3 has 15 amino acids. CDR3 in amino acids: CASSYRGRGTGELFF. As DNA, the CDR3 is TGTGCCAGCAGTTACAGGGGGAGAGGGACCGGGGAGCTGTTTTTT.

The rearrangement links TRBV5-1 to TRBJ2-2; 11 positions match TRBD1. V lost 2 bases, J lost 4 bases, and 4 bases stayed unmatched. Germline V gene lookup returns CDR1 SGHRS and CDR2 YFSETQ. The CDR3 is 16 residues long. The CDR3 bases are TGCGCCAGCAGCTTAGGACAGGGGGCGCCCACCGGGGAGCTGTTTTTT. Amino acid sequence: CASSLGQGAPTGELFF.

This clone appeared a single time. The CDR3 bases are TGCGCCAGCAGCCAAGCGCTTGGGGGGGCGGAGACCCAGTACTTC. Translated, it gives CASSQALGGAETQYF. The V call is TRBV4-1, the J call TRBJ2-5, with TRBD2 as a possible D gene (7 bases). Trimming removed 1 base at V and 5 bases at J, with 14 bases between. Germline V lookup: CDR1 MGHRA, CDR2 YSYEKL. The CDR3 totals 15 residues.

This clone was seen more than once but under ten times. J is TRBJ1-6 and V is TRBV18; no reliable D call. Germline CDR1 KGHSH, CDR2 LQKENI. This CDR3 spans 13 amino acids. Trimming removed 4 bases from V and 4 bases from J, with 5 bases in between. Written as DNA, the CDR3 is TGTGCCAGCTCACAGAATTATAATTCACCCCTCCACTTT. Amino acids: CASSQNYNSPLHF.

The chain is built from TRBV29-1 and TRBJ2-1; the D call may be TRBD1 or TRBD2 (5 bases each). V was pared by 2 bases and J by 2 bases, with 19 bases between. Looked up from germline, CDR1 is SQVTM and CDR2 is ANQGSEA. CDR3 size: 17 residues. CDR3 loop: CSVEITGTPRTYNEQFF. CDR3 nucleotide sequence: TGCAGCGTTGAAATTACCGGGACCCCCAGGACCTACAATGAGCAGTTCTTC.

The V and J genes are TRBV28 and TRBJ1-4, with 7 bases that match TRBD1. V trimming: 8 bases; J trimming: 9 bases; junction bases outside the gene matches: 6. CDR1 is MDHEN and CDR2 is SYDVKM in the germline V gene. The CDR3 sequence is 12 residues long. DNA of the CDR3: TGTGCCAGCGAGGGGGCAACTCAAAAACTGTTTTTT. This codes for CASEGATQKLFF.